This T cell receptor (beta chain) was obtained from a study of cytomegalovirus exposure and HLA in healthy donors (dated 2017 in TCRdb). Concerning the study at large: In an earlier analysis of 587 of the donors, 250 to 300 Gb of sequence data and 95 million to 130 million unique TCR beta sequences from 150 million to 200 million T cells were reported. About 300 gigabases of sequencing data and roughly 81 million unique TCR sequences made up an early release that covered around 640 HLA-typed donors. The genetic ancestry cluster associated with self-reported Caucasian donors included around four fifths of the 300 to 400 genotyped donors. The study aimed to test whether cataloging public T cell receptors could reveal signatures of past pathogen exposure. The study profiled the T cell repertoires of 550 to 700 subjects by immunosequencing and related them to cytomegalovirus serostatus. A separate validation cohort of 100 to 150 different subjects was used in addition to the 666-subject first cohort. The study combined high-throughput TCR immunosequencing, statistical association of individual TCRs with disease status, and machine learning to predict cytomegalovirus infection status. A later analysis re-examined previously published TCR beta repertoires from more than 650 donors and added high-resolution HLA genotyping to investigate patterns of TCR occurrence. The later analysis used no new phenotypic data to find candidate immune exposures, relying instead on TCR beta sequences and their occurrence across donors. To decide whether each TCR beta V gene segment behaved as functional or pseudogenic, an earlier analysis of over 500 of the donors relied on high-throughput TCR beta sequencing. Donor age, sex, ethnicity and CMV serostatus were collected together with the repertoire data. Genome-wide SNP genotypes for about 60% of the 666 donors were used in a later genetic analysis, which treated that subset as a discovery cohort. Every repertoire in the discovery cohort had been generated on one and the same sequencing platform. HLA typing included class I and class II loci at four-digit resolution. The number of donors typed differed by locus, with about 629-630 for A, B, C, DRB1 and DQB1, over 500 for DQA1, about 610 for DPA1, and some 440 for DPB1. Five DR-DQ haplotypes were treated as single units for association and clustering because of strong linkage in the cohort. Among around 400 genotyped donors of the cohort, an average of approximately 200,000 unique TCR beta nucleotide sequences was sequenced per donor, of which 15% to 20% were non-productive.

Library generation was performed with the immunoSEQ multiplex PCR assay. For the multiplex PCR, a mixture combining 60 forward primers for TCR Vbeta segments and 13 reverse primers for TCR Jbeta segments was used. The CDR3 region of rearranged TCR beta genes was amplified from genomic DNA by a multiplex PCR assay. On the Illumina HiSeq System, the amplified TCR beta libraries were sequenced as 87-base-pair reads. The paper's processing steps were these. Across the 500 to 850 repertoires, a later analysis counted tens of millions of unique TCR beta chains, roughly 11 million of which were shared by at least two donors. Raw reads were error-corrected and collapsed into unique sequences with a nearest-neighbor algorithm that merged closely related sequences to remove PCR and sequencing errors. Alignment of CDR3 sequences to IMGT reference sequences was used to assign V, D and J gene segments. For a sequence to be retained, a match of at least six nucleotides to both a V gene segment and a J gene segment was required. A rearrangement counted as productive if the CDR3 had no stop codons and remained in frame with V and J, and every other rearrangement counted as non-productive. CDR3 was defined according to IMGT convention as the region running from the second conserved V-encoded cysteine to the conserved J-encoded phenylalanine. The earlier analysis of fewer than 750 of the donors excluded sequences that lacked an unambiguous match to a single V gene segment. An earlier analysis of fewer than 750 of the donors called V segments functional above 56.7% productive rearrangements and segregating when the between-donor standard deviation exceeded 5%. A statistical classification framework was developed to diagnose cytomegalovirus status using the catalog of TCR beta chain sequences. In a later analysis, V and J genes were assigned by comparing TCR nucleotide sequences against IMGT/GENE-DB human TR gene sequences. A later analysis assigned CDR3 sequences and most-parsimonious VDJ recombination scenarios with the TCRdist pipeline. A later analysis defined each TCR beta chain by its CDR3 amino acid sequence plus V-gene family, and excluded reads lacking a unique V-gene family. A later analysis removed 592 highly shared, low-generation-probability nucleotide sequences to deal with suspected cross-contamination and a sequencing artifact. In a later analysis, a clonal expansion index was calculated for each public chain from normalized within-repertoire ranks of inferred template counts. A later analysis computed generation probabilities with a VDJ recombination model fitted to out-of-frame rearrangements, and checked the results against IGoR. Hypergeometric tests were used in a later analysis to score TCR-TCR, TCR-HLA and TCR-CMV co-occurrence, with a repertoire-size bias correction applied to the TCR pairs. False discovery rates were estimated in a later analysis by permuting HLA or CMV assignments 20 times. In a later analysis, co-occurring TCRs were grouped using DBSCAN, and TCRdist sequence similarity was added for clustering within HLA-allele-positive subsets. Repertoires with fewer than 30,000 or more than 120,000 public chains were left out of co-occurrence clustering, as were about 5 repertoires with anomalous nucleotide sharing. TCRdb holds this immuneACCESS table with in-frame rearrangements only. Some clones are missing; in checked studies, unresolved V genes explain under half, and the rest has no known cause. That table supplies the V and J calls and clone size; D and trimming were determined from the DNA. The sample records 75,000 to 100,000 clones, around 73% of which are singletons. The top ten clonotypes cover around 3.5% of the sample.

The cohort consisted of fewer than 700 healthy bone marrow donors. At the time of sampling, all cohort members were nominally healthy, though unrecorded immune exposures were likely present. The donor was CMV seronegative and belonged to the group of under 400 seronegative cohort members. Every donor gave a peripheral blood sample, and the peripheral blood mononuclear cells from that sample were used for TCR beta sequencing. Genomic DNA extraction from the blood cell samples was performed with the Qiagen DNeasy Blood Extraction Kit. The CDR3 goes from the cysteine to the phenylalanine over 16 residues. This entry keeps only the CDR3 DNA: 48 bases, framed from base 1. For CDR1 and CDR2, the germline V gene lists SQVTM and ANQGSEA. V has 2 bases trimmed and J has 2 bases trimmed; junction bases matching no gene number 9. A remark on this clone: The antigen this receptor binds is unknown. One base away there is no much larger clone; base qualities are not given.

The study at large found these results: Linkage disequilibrium might explain the correlated functional status among segregating V segments, but an unknown experimental factor could not be ruled out. In an earlier analysis of 500 to 650 of the donors, most TCR beta V segments appeared in productive rearrangements about 90% or about 30% of the time, broadly matching IMGT annotations. The cohort was sequenced for TCR beta chains only, and without alpha or paired-chain data the features that could be detected were limited. A later analysis reported that several top co-occurrence clusters appeared linked to parvovirus B19, influenza, CMV and Epstein-Barr virus. Most TCR sequences were seen in very few donors, while some public TCRs were found in many individuals. Some IMGT-functional V segments, including TRBV6-2 and TRBV6-3, could not be distinguished by the 87-base-pair reads and were therefore excluded. The study listed 164 TCR beta chains as associated with cytomegalovirus. Immune exposure information for the cohort was limited to CMV serostatus. According to a later analysis, TCR association rates differed among HLA loci, with DRB1 alleles showing the most associated TCRs and HLA-C alleles showing the fewest. In a later analysis, 16,951 TCR beta sequences were associated with specific HLA alleles at a false discovery rate of 0.05. Strong co-occurrence of HLA alleles, especially DR and DQ, made assigning TCR associations to individual alleles difficult. The authors suggested that the approach could potentially be generalized to other disease states and immunological phenotypes. The classifier was reported to diagnose cytomegalovirus status with high specificity and sensitivity in both the original and validation cohorts. In a later analysis, HLA-associated TCR beta chains showed more clonal expansion and lower generation probabilities than non-associated chains that were equally common. The earlier analysis of fewer than 750 of the donors excluded roughly 17 rarely observed V segments, including chromosome 9 orphons, because counts were too low. The presence/absence analyses assumed that sequencing depth was roughly uniform across donors, and that assumption may not be true. V-gene and J-gene trimming of TCR beta chains was associated with a missense DCLRE1C variant in a later genetic analysis, and the association was replicated in an independent cohort. In vitro tests confirmed that a few of the cytomegalovirus-associated TCR beta chains recognize cytomegalovirus antigens. According to a later analysis, most CMV-associated TCR beta chains appeared to be HLA-restricted, and the HLA associations seemed to be driven largely by CMV exposure. A further reported finding was that TCR beta sequences accurately predicted the HLA-A and HLA-B alleles for most subjects in the first cohort. A cluster of highly shared sequence variants was judged likely to represent a technical artifact of the sequencing pipeline. Because HLA typing was missing for some donors at each locus, association tests included only the typed subset. According to a later genetic analysis, donors in an Asian-associated ancestry cluster had fewer N-insertions in productive TCRs than the approximately 650-donor mean.

The specimen sequenced was PBMCs. The V and J genes are TRBV29-1 and TRBJ2-1; TRBD1 aligns with 7 central bases. This TCR derives from a man aged 35 to 55 in good health and CMV-seronegative. The DNA reads TGCAGCGTTGAACTCATGGACAGGTCCACCTACAATGAGCAGTTCTTC. The translation is CSVELMDRSTYNEQFF.